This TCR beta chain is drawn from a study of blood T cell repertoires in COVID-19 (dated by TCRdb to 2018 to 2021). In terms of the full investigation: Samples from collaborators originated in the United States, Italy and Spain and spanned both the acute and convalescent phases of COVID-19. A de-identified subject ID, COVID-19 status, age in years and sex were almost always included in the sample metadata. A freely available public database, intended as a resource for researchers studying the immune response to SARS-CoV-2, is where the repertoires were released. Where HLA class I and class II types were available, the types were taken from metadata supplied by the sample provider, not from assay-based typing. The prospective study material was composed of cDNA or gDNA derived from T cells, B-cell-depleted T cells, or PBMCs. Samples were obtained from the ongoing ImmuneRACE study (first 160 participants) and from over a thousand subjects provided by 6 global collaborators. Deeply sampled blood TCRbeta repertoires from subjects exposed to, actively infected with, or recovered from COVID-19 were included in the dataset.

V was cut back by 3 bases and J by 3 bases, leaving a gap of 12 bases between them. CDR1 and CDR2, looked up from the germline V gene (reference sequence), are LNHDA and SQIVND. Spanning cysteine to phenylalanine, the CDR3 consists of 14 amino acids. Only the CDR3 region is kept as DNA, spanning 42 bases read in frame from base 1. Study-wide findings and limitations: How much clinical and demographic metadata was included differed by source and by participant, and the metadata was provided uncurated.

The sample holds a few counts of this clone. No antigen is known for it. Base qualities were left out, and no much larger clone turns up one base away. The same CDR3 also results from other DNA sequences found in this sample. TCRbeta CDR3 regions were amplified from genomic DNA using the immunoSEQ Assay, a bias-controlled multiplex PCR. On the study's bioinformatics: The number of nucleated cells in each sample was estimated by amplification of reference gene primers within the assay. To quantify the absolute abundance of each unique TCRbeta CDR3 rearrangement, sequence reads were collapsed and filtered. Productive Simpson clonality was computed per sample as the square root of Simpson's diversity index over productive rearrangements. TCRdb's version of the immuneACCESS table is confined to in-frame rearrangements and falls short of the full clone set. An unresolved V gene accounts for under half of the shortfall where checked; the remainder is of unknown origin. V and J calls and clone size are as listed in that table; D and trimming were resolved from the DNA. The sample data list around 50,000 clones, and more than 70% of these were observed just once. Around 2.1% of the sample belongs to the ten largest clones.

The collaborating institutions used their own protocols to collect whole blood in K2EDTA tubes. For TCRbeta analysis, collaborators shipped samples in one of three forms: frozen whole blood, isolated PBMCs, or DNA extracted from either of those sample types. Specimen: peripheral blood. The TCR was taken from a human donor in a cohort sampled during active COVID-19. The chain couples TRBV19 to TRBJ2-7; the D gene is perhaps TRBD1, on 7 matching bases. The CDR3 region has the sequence CASSIRQGGYEQYF. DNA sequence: TGTGCCAGTAGTATTCGGCAGGGGGGCTACGAGCAGTACTTC.